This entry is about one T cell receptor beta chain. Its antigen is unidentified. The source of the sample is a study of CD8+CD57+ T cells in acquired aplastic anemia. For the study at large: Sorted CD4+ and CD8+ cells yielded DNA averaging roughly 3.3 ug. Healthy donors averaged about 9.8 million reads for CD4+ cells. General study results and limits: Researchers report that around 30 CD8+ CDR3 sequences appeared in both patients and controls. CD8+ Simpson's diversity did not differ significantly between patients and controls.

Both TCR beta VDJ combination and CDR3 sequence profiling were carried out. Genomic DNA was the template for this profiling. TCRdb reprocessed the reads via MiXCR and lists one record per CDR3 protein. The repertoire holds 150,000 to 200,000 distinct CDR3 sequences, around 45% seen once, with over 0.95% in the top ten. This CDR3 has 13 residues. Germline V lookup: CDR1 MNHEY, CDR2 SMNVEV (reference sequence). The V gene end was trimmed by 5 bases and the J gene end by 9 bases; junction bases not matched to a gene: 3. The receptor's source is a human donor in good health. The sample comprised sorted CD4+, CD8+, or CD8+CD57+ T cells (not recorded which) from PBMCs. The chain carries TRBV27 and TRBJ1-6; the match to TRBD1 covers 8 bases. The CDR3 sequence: CASSHRGGSPLHF. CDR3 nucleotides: TGTGCCAGCAGTCACAGGGGGGGTTCACCCCTCCACTTT.